Below are 4 T cell receptor beta chains sequenced from a single sample in a study of shared clonotypes between healthy human individuals. The data were produced by immunoSEQ multiplex PCR, yet TCRdb's version contains in-frame clones alone and is incomplete. The sample has 110,000 or so clones, more than 65% seen once; the top ten hold about 22%. The source material was memory CD8+ T cells sorted from blood. Subset of the sample: CD45RO+ cells pooled with CCR7-negative TemRA cells. These receptors came from a young woman in good health.

The J gene is TRBJ2-7, the V gene TRBV27; D ambiguous. V shed 5 bases and J shed 2 bases, with 13 bases lying between them. CDR1 is MNHEY, CDR2 SMNVEV, per germline (reference sequence). This CDR3 contains 14 residues. The CDR3 protein is CASSLRLRTYEQYF. The DNA for the CDR3 is TGTGCCAGCAGTCTCCGACTTAGAACCTACGAGCAGTACTTC.

The rearrangement uses TRBV23-1 and TRBJ1-6; 9 nucleotides align to TRBD1. TRBV23-1 is assigned to the ORF class and has an uncertain function. V gave up 4 bases and J gave up 10 bases; unmatched junction bases: 14. CDR3 length: 17 residues. CDR3 sequence reads: CASSPRTGEESVSPLHF. CDR3 sequence (DNA): TGCGCCAGCAGTCCAAGGACAGGGGAGGAATCCGTGTCACCCCTCCACTTT.

This clone was found a few times. The chain uses TRBV19 and TRBJ1-2; 9 bases line up with TRBD1. Germline V lookup: CDR1 LNHDA, CDR2 SQIVND (reference sequence). CDR3 length: 15 amino acids. V trimming: 3 bases; J trimming: 5 bases; junction bases outside the gene matches: 7. CDR3 sequence: CASSIWTGELYGYTF. The CDR3, as DNA: TGTGCCAGTAGTATCTGGACAGGGGAACTGTATGGCTACACCTTC.

Here the CDR3 reads CASSLGVFRGGFGSYEQYF. The CDR3 DNA reads as TGCGCCAGCAGCTTGGGAGTCTTCCGTGGCGGTTTTGGGTCCTACGAGCAGTACTTC. The chain recombines TRBV5-1 with TRBJ2-7; D is uncertain. V lost 0 bases to trimming and J lost 1 base, with 23 bases between them. The length of the CDR3 is 19 residues. The germline V gene has CDR1 SGHRS and CDR2 YFSETQ.